A few counts support the clone carrying this TCR beta chain. The sample belongs to a study of beta chain features in type 1 diabetes. Germline trimming cut 8 bases from V and 7 bases from J; bases unmatched to any gene: 10. The germline V gene has CDR1 SQVTM and CDR2 ANQGSEA. The CDR3 extends over 13 amino acids. The entirety of the isolated RNA underwent reverse transcription, so expressed TCRB transcripts were sequenced. TCRdb's table, derived via immunoSEQ multiplex PCR, lists solely in-frame clones and lacks some. The repertoire has 900,000 or so clones, roughly a sixth of them found once; the top ten carry 0.02% to 0.025%.

The clonotype comes from a woman aged 18-30 years in good health. The J gene is TRBJ2-1, the V gene TRBV29-1; 8 positions match TRBD2. Sequencing was done on a sample of naive CD4+ T cells from blood. The CDR3 region has the DNA TGCAGCTCGGGTCTAGCGGGTGAAAATGAGCAGTTCTTC. It specifies CSSGLAGENEQFF.